This TCR beta chain comes out of a study of blood T cell repertoires in COVID-19. The CDR3 runs to 16 residues. Trimming took 0 bases from V and 5 from J; bases not matched to a gene: 7. CDR1 is LNHNV, CDR2 YYDKDF, per germline (reference sequence). Authors' analysis steps: Quantification of nucleated cells was approximated via reference gene primer amplification. Generated by immunoSEQ multiplex PCR, the TCRdb table keeps only in-frame clones and is missing some. V, J and clone size reflect that table, while D and trimming were determined from the DNA. The table lists about 190,000 clones, around 80% of them singletons.

This clonotype originated in a woman aged 45-65 years with acute or convalescent COVID-19. The specimen sequenced was peripheral blood. The chain has TRBV15 and TRBJ2-7; 10 bases map to TRBD2. In nucleotides, the CDR3 is TGTGCCACCAGCAGAGATAGGGCTAGCGGGAGTAACGAGCAGTACTTC. It yields the protein CATSRDRASGSNEQYF.